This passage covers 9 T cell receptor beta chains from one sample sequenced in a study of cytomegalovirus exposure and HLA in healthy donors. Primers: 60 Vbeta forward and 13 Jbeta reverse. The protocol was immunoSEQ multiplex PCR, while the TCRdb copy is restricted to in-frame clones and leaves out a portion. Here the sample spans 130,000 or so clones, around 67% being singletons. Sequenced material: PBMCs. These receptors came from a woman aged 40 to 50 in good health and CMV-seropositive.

CDR3 nucleotides: TGCGCCAGCAGCACAGGGGACAGGATGAATTCACCCCTCCACTTT. Amino acids: CASSTGDRMNSPLHF. The V and J genes are TRBV5-1 and TRBJ1-6, with 8 nucleotides matching TRBD1. Germline assignment: CDR1 SGHRS and CDR2 YFSETQ. The CDR3 is made up of 15 amino acids. With V trimmed by 4 bases and J by 7 bases, 7 bases remained unmatched.

The CDR3 reads CASSLWGQGDTEAFF. CDR3 bases: TGCGCCAGCAGCTTGTGGGGACAGGGGGACACTGAAGCTTTCTTT. V is TRBV5-1 and J is TRBJ1-1; 11 nucleotides agree with TRBD1. Germline values: CDR1 SGHRS, CDR2 YFSETQ. The length of the CDR3 is 15 residues. V was clipped by 1 base and J by 3 bases; unmatched bases: 2.

The CDR3 region is CASSQGEGTGERWAEAFF. CDR3 DNA sequence: TGCGCCAGCAGCCAAGGAGAGGGGACAGGGGAACGTTGGGCTGAAGCTTTCTTT. The V and J genes are TRBV4-3 and TRBJ1-1, with 10 nucleotides matching TRBD1. Trimming removed 1 base from V and 6 bases from J; junction bases left unmatched: 14. CDR3 length equals 18 residues. The germline CDR1 and CDR2 sequences are LGHNA and YSLEER.

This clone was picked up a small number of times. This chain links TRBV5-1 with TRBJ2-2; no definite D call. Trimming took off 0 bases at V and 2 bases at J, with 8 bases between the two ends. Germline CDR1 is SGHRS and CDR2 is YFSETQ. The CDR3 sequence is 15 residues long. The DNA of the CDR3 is TGCGCCAGCAGCTTGGGCGGCGTAAACACCGGGGAGCTGTTTTTT. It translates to CASSLGGVNTGELFF.

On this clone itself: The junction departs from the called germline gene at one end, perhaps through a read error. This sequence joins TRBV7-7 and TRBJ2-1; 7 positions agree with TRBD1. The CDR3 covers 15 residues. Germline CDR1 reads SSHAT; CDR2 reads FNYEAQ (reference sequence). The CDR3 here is CASSFGTATYNEQFF. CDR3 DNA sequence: TGTGCTAGCAGCTTTGGGACAGCCACCTACAATGAGCAGTTCTTC. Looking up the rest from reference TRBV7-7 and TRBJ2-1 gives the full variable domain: GAGVSQSPRYKVTKRGQDVTLRCDPISSHATLYWYQQALGQGPEFLTYFNYEAQPDKSGLPSDRFSAERPEGSISTLTIQRTEQRDSAMYRCASSFGTATYNEQFFGPGTRLTVL.

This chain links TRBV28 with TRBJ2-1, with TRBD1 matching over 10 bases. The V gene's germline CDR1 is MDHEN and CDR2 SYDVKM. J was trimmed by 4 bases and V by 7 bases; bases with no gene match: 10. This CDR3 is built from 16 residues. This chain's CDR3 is CASTSAGQGSYNEQFF. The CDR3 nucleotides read TGTGCCAGCACCTCGGCGGGACAGGGGTCTTACAATGAGCAGTTCTTC.

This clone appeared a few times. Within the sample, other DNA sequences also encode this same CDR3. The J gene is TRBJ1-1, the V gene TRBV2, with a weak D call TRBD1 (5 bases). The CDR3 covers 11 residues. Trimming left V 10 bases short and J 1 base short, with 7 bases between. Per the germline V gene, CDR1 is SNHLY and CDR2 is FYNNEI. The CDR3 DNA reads TGTGCCACCCAGGGGAACACTGAAGCTTTCTTT. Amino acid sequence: CATQGNTEAFF.

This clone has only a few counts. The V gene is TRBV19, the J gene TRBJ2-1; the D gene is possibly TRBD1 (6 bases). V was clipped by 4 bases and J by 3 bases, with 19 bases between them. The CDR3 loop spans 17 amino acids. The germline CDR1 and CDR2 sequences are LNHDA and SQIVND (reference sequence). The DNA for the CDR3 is TGTGCCAGTAGTACAAATACAGGGAGCAGAAGCTACAATGAGCAGTTCTTC. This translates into CASSTNTGSRSYNEQFF. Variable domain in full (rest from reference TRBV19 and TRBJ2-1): DGGITQSPKYLFRKEGQNVTLSCEQNLNHDAMYWYRQDPGQGLRLIYYSQIVNDFQKGDIAEGYSVSREKKESFPLTVTSAQKNPTAFYLCASSTNTGSRSYNEQFFGPGTRLTVL.

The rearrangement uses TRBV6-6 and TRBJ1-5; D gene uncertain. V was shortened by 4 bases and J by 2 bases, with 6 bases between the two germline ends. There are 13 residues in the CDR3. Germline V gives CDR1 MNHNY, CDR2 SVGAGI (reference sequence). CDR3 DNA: TGTGCCAGCAGTTTCAGCGGCAATCAGCCCCAGCATTTT. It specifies CASSFSGNQPQHF.